Below, 8 T cell receptor beta chains from the same sample are listed, as sequenced in a study of T cell responses to AZD1222 COVID-19 vaccine. Repertoires were generated with immunoSEQ multiplex PCR, while TCRdb's copy carries only in-frame clones and drops some. The table has around 130,000 clones, 92% seen once. The sample was peripheral blood, taken 28 days after the second AZD1222 dose. These receptors were collected from an adult who received the AZD1222 COVID-19 vaccine.

This clone was seen just once. The rearrangement uses TRBV6-6 and TRBJ1-2; D perhaps matches TRBD1 (6 bases). Germline V gives CDR1 MNHNY, CDR2 SVGAGI (reference sequence). This CDR3 comprises 16 residues. Deletions cut 2 bases from V and 2 bases from J, with 15 bases between. The CDR3 region is CASSYQLIQGNYGYTF. The CDR3 nucleotides read TGTGCCAGCAGTTACCAACTCATCCAGGGGAACTATGGCTACACCTTC.

The chain carries TRBV11-2 and TRBJ1-5, with D unresolved. The CDR3 contains 16 residues. The V and J ends lost 1 base and 0 bases respectively, with 10 bases between them. Germline V lookup: CDR1 SGHAT, CDR2 FQNNGV. This CDR3 is CASSLGAGFSNQPQHF. CDR3 DNA sequence: TGTGCCAGCAGCTTAGGGGCAGGATTTAGCAATCAGCCCCAGCATTTT.

This clone showed up just a few times. The rearrangement links TRBV2 to TRBJ1-1; D call uncertain. CDR1 SNHLY and CDR2 FYNNEI come from the germline V gene. The V gene lost 6 bases and the J gene lost 9 bases, with 20 bases spanning the gap. The CDR3 spans 14 residues. CDR3 protein: CASSPGRQDRQAFF. Written as DNA, the CDR3 is TGTGCCAGCAGCCCTGGACGCCAGGATAGGCAAGCTTTCTTT.

The chain is built from TRBV3-1 (or the pseudogene TRBV3-2) and TRBJ1-1; D unclear. V was pared by 1 base and J by 4 bases, with 1 base between. Germline assignment: CDR1 LGHDT and CDR2 YNNKEL (reference sequence). The CDR3 is 11 amino acids. The CDR3 sequence: CASSQATEAFF. For the CDR3, the DNA is TGTGCCAGCAGCCAAGCCACTGAAGCTTTCTTT.

This chain connects TRBV4-2 to TRBJ2-6; the D gene is possibly TRBD1 (6 bases). The CDR3 has 16 amino acids. Trimming stripped 4 bases from V and 4 bases from J, with 14 bases between. The germline V gene has CDR1 LGHNA and CDR2 YNFKEQ. In DNA, the CDR3 is TGTGCCAGCAGCCCCCTGACAGGCAGCGGGGCCAACGTCCTGACTTTC. This codes for CASSPLTGSGANVLTF.

A word on this clone: At the DNA level, this CDR3 is encoded by other sequences in the same sample as well. The CDR3 protein is CASSQEGGPNTEAFF. CDR3 DNA: TGCGCCAGCAGCCAAGAAGGGGGCCCGAACACTGAAGCTTTCTTT. This rearrangement joins TRBV4-3 to TRBJ1-1, with 7 positions matching TRBD1. The CDR3 is made up of 15 amino acids. J gave up 1 base and V 0 bases, and 2 bases lay outside the gene matches. Germline values: CDR1 LGHNA, CDR2 YSLEER.

The genes are TRBV5-1 and TRBJ2-2; D unresolved. CDR3 size: 12 residues. Germline V gene data show CDR1 as SGHRS and CDR2 as YFSETQ. V dropped 3 bases and J dropped 5 bases, with 5 bases sitting between them. The CDR3 DNA sequence: TGCGCCAGCAGCTCAGAGACCGGGGAGCTGTTTTTT. The encoded protein is CASSSETGELFF.

The rearrangement links TRBV5-4 to TRBJ1-1; no clear D gene. Trimming removed 0 bases at V and 0 bases at J, with 9 bases between. Germline lookup yields CDR1 SGHNT and CDR2 YYREEE (reference sequence). This CDR3 spans 15 amino acids. For the CDR3, the DNA is TGTGCCAGCAGCTTGGCCGAGGATTTGAACACTGAAGCTTTCTTT. Translated, it gives CASSLAEDLNTEAFF.